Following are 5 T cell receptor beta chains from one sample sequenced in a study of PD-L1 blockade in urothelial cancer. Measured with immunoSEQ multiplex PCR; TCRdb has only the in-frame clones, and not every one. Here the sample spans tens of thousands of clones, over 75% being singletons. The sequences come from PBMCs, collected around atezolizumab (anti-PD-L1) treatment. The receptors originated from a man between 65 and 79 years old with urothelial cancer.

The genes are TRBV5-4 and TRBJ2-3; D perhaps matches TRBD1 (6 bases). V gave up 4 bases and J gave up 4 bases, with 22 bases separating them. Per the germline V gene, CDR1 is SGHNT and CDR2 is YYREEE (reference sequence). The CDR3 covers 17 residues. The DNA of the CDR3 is TGTGCCAGCAGCCTGACAGGTGTGAGGGCTCACGCAGATACGCAGTATTTT. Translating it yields CASSLTGVRAHADTQYF. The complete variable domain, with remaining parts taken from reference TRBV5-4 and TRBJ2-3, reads ETGVTQSPTHLIKTRGQQVTLRCSSQSGHNTVSWYQQALGQGPQFIFQYYREEENGRGNFPPRFSGLQFPNYSSELNVNALELDDSALYLCASSLTGVRAHADTQYFGPGTRLTVL.

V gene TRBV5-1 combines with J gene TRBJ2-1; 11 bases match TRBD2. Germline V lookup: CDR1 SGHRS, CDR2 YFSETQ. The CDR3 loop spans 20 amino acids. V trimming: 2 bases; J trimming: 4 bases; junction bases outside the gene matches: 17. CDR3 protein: CASSFRFGFSGRAGYNEQFF. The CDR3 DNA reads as TGCGCCAGCAGCTTCCGGTTTGGCTTTAGCGGGAGGGCCGGTTACAATGAGCAGTTCTTC.

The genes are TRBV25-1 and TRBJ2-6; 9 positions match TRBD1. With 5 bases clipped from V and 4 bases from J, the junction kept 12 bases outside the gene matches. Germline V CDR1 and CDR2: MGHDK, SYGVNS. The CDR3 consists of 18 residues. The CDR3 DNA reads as TGTGCCAGCAGTCCCTCCGGGACAGGGTTCTCCGGGGCCAACGTCCTGACTTTC. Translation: CASSPSGTGFSGANVLTF.

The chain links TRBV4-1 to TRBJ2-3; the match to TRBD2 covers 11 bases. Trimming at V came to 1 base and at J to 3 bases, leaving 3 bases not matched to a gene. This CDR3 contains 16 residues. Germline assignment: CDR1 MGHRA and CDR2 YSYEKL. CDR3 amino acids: CASSQVASGRTDTQYF. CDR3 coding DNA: TGCGCCAGCAGCCAAGTAGCTAGCGGGAGGACAGATACGCAGTATTTT.

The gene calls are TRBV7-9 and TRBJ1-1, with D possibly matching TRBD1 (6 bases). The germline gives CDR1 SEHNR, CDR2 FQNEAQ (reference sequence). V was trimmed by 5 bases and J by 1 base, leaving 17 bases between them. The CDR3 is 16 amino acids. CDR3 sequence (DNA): TGTGCCAGCAGCCTAACAGGGAATACCCCGAACACTGAAGCTTTCTTT. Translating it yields CASSLTGNTPNTEAFF.